The following is a T cell receptor beta chain sequence with its context. This specimen comes from a study of OX40 agonist ivuxolimab in advanced cancers. Sampled blood was obtained at baseline, cycle 4 day 1, and cycle 7 day 1. With 4 bases removed from V and 4 bases from J, the gap between germline ends came to 11 bases. Germline V gives CDR1 MDHEN, CDR2 SYDVKM. This CDR3 contains 14 residues. The repertoire was sequenced with immunoSEQ multiplex PCR; TCRdb's copy has only in-frame clones and lacks some. The sample contains about 63,000 clones, over 80% of which appear only once. This clonotype was sampled from an adult with an advanced solid tumor such as melanoma, head and neck, liver or kidney cancer. The chain combines TRBV28 with TRBJ2-1; tentatively, D is TRBD1 or TRBD2 (5 bases each). The sample consisted of CD4+ or CD8+ T cells sorted from blood, taken in a trial of the OX40 agonist ivuxolimab. The CDR3 DNA reads as TGTGCCAGCAGTTGGCCGGGACGGTACAATGAGCAGTTCTTC. Its translation: CASSWPGRYNEQFF.